What follows are 31 T cell receptor beta chains derived from one specimen sequenced in a study of cytomegalovirus exposure and HLA in healthy donors. This PCR relied on a set of 60 Vbeta primers and 13 Jbeta primers. Measured with immunoSEQ multiplex PCR; TCRdb has only the in-frame clones, and not every one. The table shows some 150,000 clones, with 80% occurring only once. Sequencing used PBMCs. The origin of the receptors is a female donor in good health and CMV-seronegative.

This rearrangement joins TRBV9 to TRBJ2-3; D not resolved. V lost 0 bases to trimming and J lost 3 bases, with 5 bases between them. Germline assignment: CDR1 SGDLS and CDR2 YYNGEE. There are 13 residues in the CDR3. The CDR3: CASSVVRTDTQYF. The CDR3 DNA is TGTGCCAGCAGCGTAGTTCGGACAGATACGCAGTATTTT.

This chain joins TRBV28 and TRBJ2-7, with D unresolved. With 8 bases removed from V and 3 bases from J, the gap between germline ends came to 14 bases. The germline V gene has CDR1 MDHEN and CDR2 SYDVKM. CDR3 size: 13 residues. CDR3 DNA: TGTGCCAGCGAGGTTCCTTCGGGCTACGAGCAGTACTTC. Protein: CASEVPSGYEQYF.

The table lists this clone with a count of one. The chain couples TRBV5-1 to TRBJ2-1; 10 bases fit TRBD2. V lost 0 bases and J lost 6; bases outside the gene matches: 9. CDR1 and CDR2 from the germline V gene are SGHRS and YFSETQ. There are 17 residues in the CDR3. The CDR3 DNA reads TGCGCCAGCAGCTTGGAGCTAGCGGGAGTGAGGCTCAATGAGCAGTTCTTC. Protein sequence: CASSLELAGVRLNEQFF.

The rearrangement links TRBV27 to TRBJ2-3; a weak D match, TRBD2 (6 bases). The CDR3 has 13 amino acids. Looked up from germline, CDR1 is MNHEY and CDR2 is SMNVEV (reference sequence). Trimming shortened V by 6 bases and J by 10 bases, and 17 bases separated the two germline ends. The CDR3 DNA reads TGTGCCAGCAGAAAAGGGACTCTTCCCCCGCAGTATTTT. Amino acids: CASRKGTLPPQYF.

The chain employs TRBV5-1 and TRBJ1-2; D remains unclear. V lost 4 bases and J lost 8, with 21 bases in between. The CDR3 spans 15 residues. Germline assignment: CDR1 SGHRS and CDR2 YFSETQ. Written as DNA, the CDR3 is TGCGCCAGCAGCGCGGAGGCAGCCGAGCGGGAGGGCTACACCTTC. Its protein is CASSAEAAEREGYTF.

V and J are TRBV6-5 and TRBJ2-4, with a tentative D call TRBD2 (6 bases). Deletions cut 5 bases from V and 13 bases from J, with 21 bases between. The CDR3 is 14 amino acids. The V gene's germline CDR1 is MNHEY and CDR2 SVGAGI. This CDR3 reads CASSHKSQVAVQYF. The CDR3 nucleotides read TGTGCCAGCAGTCATAAGTCCCAAGTAGCGGTGCAGTACTTC.

This clone has a handful of counts. This chain uses TRBV28 with TRBJ2-7; no firm D call. Germline V CDR1 and CDR2: MDHEN, SYDVKM. The CDR3 totals 14 residues. The V gene lost 8 bases and the J gene lost 0 bases, with 14 bases spanning the gap. The CDR3 DNA follows: TGTGCCAGCCCGCGGTGCGCCTCCTCCTACGAGCAGTACTTC. It specifies CASPRCASSYEQYF. Full variable domain (remainder filled in from reference TRBV28 and TRBJ2-7): DVKVTQSSRYLVKRTGEKVFLECVQDMDHENMFWYRQDPGLGLRLIYFSYDVKMKEKGDIPEGYSVSREKKERFSLILESASTNQTSMYLCASPRCASSYEQYFGPGTRLTVT.

This sequence joins TRBV28 and TRBJ2-4; perhaps TRBD1 as D (6 bases). CDR3 size: 13 residues. Germline loops: CDR1 MDHEN, CDR2 SYDVKM. Trimming took 5 bases from V and 8 from J, leaving 13 bases between them. CDR3 DNA sequence: TGTGCCAGCAGTAACAGGGTAATGGACATTCAGTACTTC. Translated, it gives CASSNRVMDIQYF.

This chain joins TRBV29-1 and TRBJ1-1; a possible D gene is TRBD1 (6 bases). Trimming stripped 7 bases from V and 3 bases from J, with 9 bases between. Germline values: CDR1 SQVTM, CDR2 ANQGSEA. The CDR3 loop spans 11 amino acids. The CDR3 sequence is CSAHRDTEAFF. Written as DNA, the CDR3 is TGCAGCGCCCACAGGGACACTGAAGCTTTCTTT.

J is TRBJ2-7 and V is TRBV5-1; possibly TRBD1 for D (5 bases). The CDR3 has 13 amino acids. Germline assignment: CDR1 SGHRS and CDR2 YFSETQ. V shed 6 bases and J shed 3 bases, with 13 bases lying between them. CDR3 DNA: TGCGCCAGCAACACTGACAGCCTCTACGAGCAGTACTTC. Encoded protein: CASNTDSLYEQYF.

This chain connects TRBV9 to TRBJ2-3, with 8 bases fitting TRBD1. Per germline, CDR1 SGDLS and CDR2 YYNGEE. This CDR3 contains 15 residues. J gave up 3 bases and V 4 bases, and 7 bases lay outside the gene matches. In DNA, the CDR3 is TGTGCCAGCAGCTCTACGGGGGACAGGACAGATACGCAGTATTTT. It translates to CASSSTGDRTDTQYF. The full variable domain, its missing parts supplied by reference TRBV9 and TRBJ2-3, is DSGVTQTPKHLITATGQRVTLRCSPRSGDLSVYWYQQSLDQGLQFLIQYYNGEERAKGNILERFSAQQFPDLHSELNLSSLELGDSALYFCASSSTGDRTDTQYFGPGTRLTVL.

CDR3: CASSPVGGGGETQYF. The CDR3 DNA follows: TGTGCCAGCAGTCCCGTCGGCGGGGGCGGGGAGACCCAGTACTTC. The V and J genes are TRBV6-5 and TRBJ2-5; a weak D match, TRBD2 (7 bases). This CDR3 region has 15 residues. Trimming shortened V by 5 bases and J by 5 bases, and 18 bases separated the two germline ends. Germline V gene sequence: CDR1 MNHEY, CDR2 SVGAGI.

This sequence joins TRBV6-1 and TRBJ2-1, with 7 positions matching TRBD2. V lost 4 bases, J lost 3 bases, and 15 bases stayed unmatched. The CDR3 loop spans 18 amino acids. Per the germline V gene, CDR1 is MNHNS and CDR2 is SASEGT. CDR3 amino acids: CASSGQSGTFSGYNEQFF. The CDR3 bases are TGTGCCAGCAGTGGCCAAAGCGGGACTTTTTCGGGCTACAATGAGCAGTTCTTC.

The chain carries TRBV4-2 and TRBJ1-2; 7 bases agree with TRBD1. The CDR3 spans 14 residues. Germline assignment: CDR1 LGHNA and CDR2 YNFKEQ. V was pared by 0 bases and J by 5 bases, with 3 bases of the junction left unmatched. The CDR3, as DNA: TGTGCCAGCAGCCAAGAAGAGGGGGCGTATGGCTACACCTTC. Translation gives CASSQEEGAYGYTF.

The J gene is TRBJ2-7, the V gene TRBV15; 10 nucleotides match TRBD2. This CDR3 region has 15 residues. V lost 1 base, J lost 3 bases, and 3 bases stayed unmatched. Germline loops: CDR1 LNHNV, CDR2 YYDKDF (reference sequence). The CDR3 protein is CATSRGASGSYEQYF. For the CDR3, the DNA is TGTGCCACCAGCAGAGGGGCTAGCGGGAGCTACGAGCAGTACTTC.

The gene calls are TRBV11-3 and TRBJ2-7, with TRBD2 matching 14 bases. The CDR3 extends over 16 amino acids. Germline V lookup: CDR1 SGHNT, CDR2 YENEEA. V dropped 4 bases and J dropped 6; count of bases not matched to a gene: 8. The CDR3 DNA reads TGTGCCAGCAGCTCCCTCCGACTAGCGGGAGGGTGCGAGCAGTACTTC. Amino acid sequence: CASSSLRLAGGCEQYF.

The J gene is TRBJ1-2, the V gene TRBV5-6; D is perhaps TRBD1 (6 bases). Per the germline V gene, CDR1 is SGHDT and CDR2 is YYEEEE. This CDR3 region has 15 residues. The V end lost 7 bases, the J end lost 4 bases, and 20 bases lay between the germline ends. CDR3 in amino acids: CASATRQQGSYGYTF. The CDR3 DNA is TGTGCCAGCGCAACTCGACAGCAGGGGAGCTATGGCTACACCTTC. Combining the CDR3 with reference TRBV5-6 and TRBJ1-2 gives the whole variable domain DAGVTQSPTHLIKTRGQQVTLRCSPKSGHDTVSWYQQALGQGPQFIFQYYEEEERQRGNFPDRFSGHQFPNYSSELNVNALLLGDSALYLCASATRQQGSYGYTFGSGTRLTVV.

Turning to this clone: Germline is not matched at one junction end, which may reflect a read error. This rearrangement joins TRBV19 to TRBJ2-1, with D perhaps TRBD2 (8 bases). Germline values: CDR1 LNHDA, CDR2 SQIVND (reference sequence). There are 14 residues in the CDR3. The CDR3 loop reads CASSTITGAGGWVF. The CDR3 DNA sequence: TGTGCCAGTAGTACTATCACAGGGGCGGGGGGCTGGGTCTTC.

The rearrangement uses TRBV15 and TRBJ2-2; D gene ambiguous. Germline loops: CDR1 LNHNV, CDR2 YYDKDF (reference sequence). V gave up 6 bases and J gave up 5 bases, with 4 bases separating them. The CDR3 is made up of 11 amino acids. Here the CDR3 DNA reads TGTGCCACCAGGGCTACCGGGGAGCTGTTTTTT. Its translation is CATRATGELFF.

The V call is TRBV18, the J call TRBJ2-1; 15 bases fit TRBD2. There are 18 residues in the CDR3. The V gene end was trimmed by 5 bases and the J gene end by 5 bases; junction bases not matched to a gene: 10. CDR1 is KGHSH, CDR2 LQKENI, per germline. The CDR3 sequence is CASSRTSGRAALNNEQFF. As DNA, the CDR3 is TGTGCCAGCTCAAGGACTAGCGGGAGGGCTGCACTCAACAATGAGCAGTTCTTC. The full variable domain, its missing parts supplied by reference TRBV18 and TRBJ2-1, is NAGVMQNPRHLVRRRGQEARLRCSPMKGHSHVYWYRQLPEEGLKFMVYLQKENIIDESGMPKERFSAEFPKEGPSILRIQQVVRGDSAAYFCASSRTSGRAALNNEQFFGPGTRLTVL.

J is TRBJ1-6 and V is TRBV2, with a tentative D call TRBD1 (6 bases). V was shortened by 8 bases and J by 6 bases, with 11 bases between the two germline ends. Germline V CDR1 and CDR2: SNHLY, FYNNEI. The length of the CDR3 is 13 residues. In DNA, the CDR3 is TGTGCCAGCGGGTACAGGGCTAATTCACCCCTCCACTTT. It is translated as CASGYRANSPLHF.

V and J are TRBV15 and TRBJ1-4; TRBD1 agrees at 9 bases. V lost 4 bases, J lost 7 bases, and 7 bases stayed unmatched. From germline, CDR1 is LNHNV and CDR2 YYDKDF (reference sequence). This CDR3 is built from 15 residues. The CDR3 loop is CATSITPGQGEKLFF. The CDR3 DNA is TGTGCCACCAGCATAACCCCGGGACAGGGTGAAAAACTGTTTTTT.

The genes are TRBV27 and TRBJ1-4; possibly TRBD1 for D (6 bases). The CDR3 has 15 residues. V shed 2 bases and J shed 8 bases, with 15 bases lying between them. In germline, CDR1 is MNHEY, CDR2 SMNVEV (reference sequence). CDR3 sequence (DNA): TGTGCCAGCAGTTTAACAGGCAGGGGCCCCGAAAAACTGTTTTTT. Translated: CASSLTGRGPEKLFF.

This clone has a handful of counts. The chain has TRBV7-2 and TRBJ2-6; 8 bases line up with TRBD1. The CDR3 runs 15 residues. CDR1 is SGHTA and CDR2 is FQGNSA in the germline V gene. The trim removed 6 bases at V and 0 bases at J, leaving 1 base unmatched. In DNA form, the CDR3 reads TGTGCCAGCAGTACAGGGGGCTCTGGGGCCAACGTCCTGACTTTC. Translated, it gives CASSTGGSGANVLTF.

The gene calls are TRBV11-2 and TRBJ2-1; 9 bases are shared with TRBD1. J lost 9 bases, V lost 5 bases, and 8 bases had no gene match. Germline V gene lookup returns CDR1 SGHAT and CDR2 FQNNGV. The CDR3 consists of 14 residues. CDR3 residues: CASSQWDRDGEQFF. The CDR3 DNA sequence: TGTGCCAGCAGCCAATGGGACAGGGATGGTGAGCAGTTCTTC.

This chain links TRBV5-8 with TRBJ2-5, with D maybe TRBD2 (5 bases). V lost 4 bases, J lost 0 bases, and 10 bases lay in between. The CDR3 is 14 amino acids. CDR1 is SGHTS and CDR2 is YDEGEE in the germline V gene. The CDR3: CASSRVEDQETQYF. The CDR3 nucleotides read TGTGCCAGCAGCCGGGTGGAGGACCAAGAGACCCAGTACTTC.

The chain couples TRBV5-1 to TRBJ1-2; 12 nucleotides line up with TRBD1. Germline assignment: CDR1 SGHRS and CDR2 YFSETQ. This CDR3 is built from 14 residues. J was trimmed by 8 bases and V by 4 bases; bases with no gene match: 6. The CDR3 reads CASSRDRGRDGYTF. CDR3 DNA: TGCGCCAGCAGCCGGGACAGGGGGCGGGACGGCTACACCTTC.

The chain is built from TRBV5-6 and TRBJ1-5; TRBD1 matches 8 bases. CDR3 size: 16 residues. V lost 3 bases, J lost 6 bases, and 11 bases stayed unmatched. The V gene's germline CDR1 is SGHDT and CDR2 YYEEEE. As DNA, the CDR3 is TGTGCCAGCAGCTCGAAGCGGACAGGGATGGGTCAGCCCCAGCATTTT. This gives the protein CASSSKRTGMGQPQHF.

The rearrangement uses TRBV6-4 and TRBJ2-7; D perhaps matches TRBD2 (5 bases). V lost 2 bases, J lost 3 bases, and 5 bases lay in between. Germline V gene data show CDR1 as MRHNA and CDR2 as SNTAGT. The length of the CDR3 is 12 residues. The CDR3 loop reads CASSDGLYEQYF. Written as DNA, the CDR3 is TGTGCCAGCAGTGACGGACTCTACGAGCAGTACTTC.

The chain is built from TRBV6-5 and TRBJ1-1, with 7 bases aligning to TRBD1. Germline loops: CDR1 MNHEY, CDR2 SVGAGI. This CDR3 has 15 amino acids. J lost 0 bases, V lost 0 bases, and 1 base had no gene match. The CDR3, as DNA: TGTGCCAGCAGTTACTCCAGGGGGGTGAACACTGAAGCTTTCTTT. This translates into CASSYSRGVNTEAFF.

The chain joins TRBV28 to TRBJ1-5; D is perhaps TRBD1 (6 bases). The CDR3 sequence is 15 residues long. Germline V gives CDR1 MDHEN, CDR2 SYDVKM. V lost 2 bases to trimming and J lost 10 bases, with 18 bases between them. CDR3 amino acids: CASSLLDSGWEPQHF. The CDR3 DNA reads as TGTGCCAGCAGTTTACTGGACAGTGGATGGGAACCCCAGCATTTT.